What follows describes a single TCR beta chain. The data originate from a study of blood T cell repertoires in COVID-19. Whole-study context: From T cells, B-cell-depleted T cells, or PBMCs came the material, which was cDNA or gDNA.

Germline loops: CDR1 MNHEY, CDR2 SVGAGI. Deletions cut 10 bases from V and 7 bases from J, with 13 bases between. The CDR3 is 12 amino acids. Original methodology: By means of reference gene primer amplification, nucleated cell counts were estimated. Some clones are missing from TCRdb's copy, which holds only in-frame ones; the method was immunoSEQ multiplex PCR. For V, J and clone size, that table is used; D and trimming come from the DNA. The repertoire holds some 500,000 clones, about 89% seen once, with roughly 8% in the top ten. The gene calls are TRBV6-5 and TRBJ1-4; D uncertain. Material for sequencing was peripheral blood. This sequence was found in a woman in her 50s with COVID-19, enrolled during active disease. The CDR3, as DNA: TGTGCCACACTAAGCGTCAGTGAAAAACTGTTTTTT. It translates to CATLSVSEKLFF.